The rows below give T cell receptor beta chains drawn from one sample of a study of spatial heterogeneity in lung cancer. TCRdb fed the 5' RACE reads into MiXCR, producing one record per CDR3 protein. Of 40,000 to 45,000 distinct CDR3 sequences in the sample, nearly 7% were seen once. The sequenced sample was PBMCs, obtained at surgery. The origin of the receptors is a female donor with early-stage non-small cell lung cancer. Each CDR3 is given with its conserved first and last residue. The order of the fields is J gene, V gene, CDR3 protein.

>TRBJ2-6|TRBV5-1
CASSLEGTGHGRANVLTF
>TRBJ2-7|TRBV28
CASTPALVTYEQYF
>TRBJ2-7|TRBV6-5
CASRRGQGAHEQYF
>TRBJ1-6|TRBV20-1
CSASPSNSPLHF
>TRBJ2-1|TRBV7-9
CASSSDGFSYNEQFF
>TRBJ1-1|TRBV4-1
CASGNRLTNTEAFF
>TRBJ2-3|TRBV20-1
CSARDRTDTQYF
>TRBJ1-3|TRBV6-5
CASSRTVSGNTIYF
>TRBJ1-5|TRBV6-2/TRBV6-3
CASTPLGGLYNQPQHF
>TRBJ2-4|TRBV5-5
CASSFTTGVNIQYF
>TRBJ2-7|TRBV2
CASRGAYEQYF
>TRBJ2-1|TRBV7-2
CASSSQGGNEQFF
>TRBJ1-1|TRBV7-2
CASSSRSRQKNEAFF
>TRBJ1-2|TRBV3-1
CASSQGAGLNGYTF
>TRBJ1-2|TRBV6-2/TRBV6-3
CASSYYRQGGYTF
>TRBJ2-7|TRBV18
CASSQDSSYEQYF
>TRBJ2-7|TRBV7-9
CASTPGVLAGTYEQYF
>TRBJ1-5|TRBV5-1
CASSFGGDQPQHF
>TRBJ2-1|TRBV7-2
CASSPTGQYKFF
>TRBJ2-3|TRBV2
CASSEGTRWADTQYF
>TRBJ1-6|TRBV12-3/TRBV12-4
CASLYRSSYNSPLHF
>TRBJ1-4|TRBV5-1
CASSFRQGGNEKLFF
>TRBJ1-1|TRBV7-8
CASSHSRGWSTEAFF